The present T cell receptor (beta chain) was sequenced within a study of glioma-infiltrating T cells after dendritic cell vaccination. Study information: Glioblastoma patients came from Phase I and II dendritic cell vaccination trials.

Amplification used 60 V beta primers and 13 J beta primers. Clones were sequenced by immunoSEQ multiplex PCR, and TCRdb holds only the in-frame ones, with some missing. The repertoire holds fewer than 75,000 clones, under 90% seen once, with 7.9% in the top ten. The ends were cut back, 2 bases at V and 6 bases at J, with 11 bases in the middle. Germline loops: CDR1 SGHNT, CDR2 YYREEE (reference sequence). This CDR3 spans 14 amino acids. Specimen: blood, collected before dendritic cell vaccination. The clonotype comes from a human donor with glioblastoma. The genes are TRBV5-4 and TRBJ2-2; perhaps TRBD1 as D (6 bases). CDR3 in DNA: TGTGCCAGCAGCTTCGAGACAGGCCCCGGGGAGCTGTTTTTT. This encodes CASSFETGPGELFF.